This record covers a single TCR beta chain. As yet, its antigen is unknown. The sample belongs to a study of OX40 agonist ivuxolimab in advanced cancers. Study information: The dose of intravenous ivuxolimab that patients received every 2 weeks ranged from 0.01 to 10 mg/kg. Three dose-escalation patients had partial responses: one with hepatocellular carcinoma and two with cutaneous melanoma. Whole-study findings and limits: Expanded clones were, on average, more numerous in CD8+ T cells than in CD4+.

Autoimmune disease history or systemic immunosuppression led to patients being barred. With V trimmed by 3 bases and J by 7 bases, 12 bases remained unmatched. The CDR3 has 18 amino acids. The germline V gene has CDR1 SGHRS and CDR2 YFSETQ. The assay was immunoSEQ multiplex PCR, and TCRdb's table has in-frame clones only and misses some. The table shows some 97,000 clones, with around 91% occurring only once. The input for sequencing was CD4+ or CD8+ T cells sorted from blood, taken in a trial of the OX40 agonist ivuxolimab. This sequence originates from an adult with an advanced solid tumor such as melanoma, head and neck, liver or kidney cancer. V usage is TRBV5-1 and J usage is TRBJ2-1; 14 positions match TRBD2. DNA for the CDR3: TGCGCCAGCAGCTCCCTACGAAACCGACTAGCGGGGGGGAATGAGCAGTTCTTC. Its translation: CASSSLRNRLAGGNEQFF.